This TCR beta chain stems from a study of shared clonotypes between healthy human individuals (dated by TCRdb to 2018 to 2020). Turning to the overall study: The cohort comprised a couple of women and three men aged 18 to 49 years. Per donor, three plates each were used for CD4 naive and CD4 memory, two for CD8 naive, and one for CD8 memory. Blood TCR repertoires of a handful of healthy adults were deeply sequenced to estimate repertoire size and the extent of clonotype sharing between individuals. To increase sequencing depth and limit assay-specific biases, different laboratories used diverse techniques to prepare libraries and sequence TCR repertoires. Leukapheresis yielded between about 0.94 and 8.9 billion PBMCs per donor.

What the study reported, not specific to this receptor: Based on pairwise subsampling, the degree of clonotype sharing among donors was expected to be affected by sequencing depth. Compared with non-shared clonotypes, the clonotypes found in all four sorted-subset donors had higher generation probabilities. Incomplete sequencing was indicated by rarefaction of sorted-subset datasets, despite the large sequencing depth. Sampling was restricted to blood, and TCR repertoires in tissue are likely to differ from TCR repertoires in blood. Naive subsets generally had larger estimated clonotype richness than memory subsets did. The genetic and exposure-history diversity represented was limited by the small number of donors. Across a few donors, around 5% of naive CD4, 3.5% of naive CD8, 2.3% of memory CD4, and under 0.45% of memory CD8 clonotypes were shared.

Using the deep immunoSEQ assay, multiplex PCR amplified TCR CDR3 regions from genomic DNA. Extracted genomic DNA from each cell subset was distributed evenly across all wells of several immunoSEQ 96-well plates, and each plate was treated as a replicate. For sorted subsets, each replicate PCR was loaded with around 220 ng genomic DNA, equivalent to 25,000 to 30,000 T cell genomes. Purified libraries were quantified with a Qubit 3.0 fluorometer, sized on a Bioanalyzer 2100, and re-quantified with the KAPA Library Quantification kit. Each immunoSEQ 96-well plate was sequenced on its own single-read 150-cycle Illumina NextSeq 550 flow cell. Processing in the source paper ran as follows. Because only junctional sequences without quality scores were contained in the immunoSEQ output, filtering matching that applied to full-length reads could not be performed. To assign V/J genes and CDR3, sequences were annotated using PyIR, a Python wrapper for IgBLAST v1.9, with IMGT germline references. Reads with weak V/J assignments (E-value above 1e-6), missing CDR3, stop codons, out-of-frame junctions, or ambiguous translated residues were removed. V3J clonotypes were defined as sequences sharing the same inferred V gene, J gene, and CDR3 amino acid sequence. Percentage overlap between repertoires was computed as shared unique clonotypes divided by the size of the smaller repertoire. RTK rarefaction, the Chao1 estimator, and Recon v2.1 estimates of unobserved clonotypes were used to assess repertoire richness. OLGA was used to compute generation probabilities for all TCRbeta clonotypes that the gDNA method yielded from several donors. TCRdb took over this immuneACCESS table, retaining in-frame rearrangements with V and J assigned. Such tables are incomplete; in checked studies, under half of the missing clones stem from an unresolved V gene, and the remainder is unexplained. Clone size and the V and J calls come from that table; the DNA yielded D and trimming. This sample comprises under 850,000 clones, about two thirds of them detected only once. Under 2% of the sample is held by the ten biggest clonotypes.

Donors were healthy HIV-negative adults with no recently reported acute infections or vaccinations. Only Caucasian adults living in Nashville, Tennessee, USA were represented among the donors. CD4+ T cells were enriched by magnetic negative selection; naive cells were then positively selected on CD45RA, and the negative fraction formed the memory subset. Blood was obtained by leukapheresis, after which PBMCs were separated by Ficoll-Histopaque density gradient centrifugation and cryopreserved in liquid nitrogen vapor phase. Analytical flow cytometry was used to check the purity and quantity of every magnetically sorted T cell population. Genomic DNA was isolated from every sorted fraction and measured by UV absorbance on a Nanodrop 2000c. This clone was found once. Its cognate antigen has yet to be identified. The record has no base qualities; no much larger clone is one base away. Sequences MDHEN (CDR1) and SYDVKM (CDR2) are obtained from the germline V gene. The CDR3, cysteine through phenylalanine, is 14 amino acids long. Solely the CDR3 DNA is kept, with 42 bases framed from the first base. V was cut back by 8 bases and J by 5 bases, leaving a gap of 19 bases between them.

The sequenced sample consisted of memory CD4+ T cells sorted from blood. The cell subset or site label corresponds to: CD45RA-negative fraction. The sequence came from a woman in her thirties in good health. The V gene is TRBV28 and the J gene is TRBJ2-7; TRBD1 is a weak D gene call, 6 bases matching. The CDR3 reads as follows: CASATPTGPNEQYF. The nucleotide sequence reads TGTGCCAGCGCAACTCCGACAGGACCCAACGAGCAGTACTTC.